The TCR beta chain described here comes from a study of cytomegalovirus exposure and HLA in healthy donors. In the study overall: The approximately 120 validation repertoires used the same platform as the 666 first-cohort repertoires, a later analysis reported.

Of note for this clone: Its specificity is unknown.

Study conclusions and caveats: Associated with cytomegalovirus, according to the listing, were 150 to 200 TCR beta chains. TCR clusters originating in the first cohort tended to co-occur in the 120 validation repertoires, according to a later analysis.

Trimming removed 10 bases at V and 0 bases at J, with 20 bases between. The CDR3 loop spans 15 amino acids. CDR1 and CDR2 from the germline V gene are SGHRS and YFSETQ. The protocol was immunoSEQ multiplex PCR, while the TCRdb copy is restricted to in-frame clones and leaves out a portion. This table holds some 160,000 clones, approximately 89% found once. The source is a young man in good health and CMV-seronegative. The V and J genes are TRBV5-1 and TRBJ2-7; D gene ambiguous. Sequenced: PBMCs. CDR3 region: CALIRVPKSSYEQYF. CDR3 coding DNA: TGCGCCTTGATACGCGTCCCGAAGAGCTCCTACGAGCAGTACTTC.